These T cell receptor beta chains were read from a single sample in a study of cytomegalovirus exposure and HLA in healthy donors. Libraries were prepared by immunoSEQ multiplex PCR; TCRdb keeps only in-frame clonotypes and omits some of them. The table shows 110,000 or so clones, with roughly 79% occurring only once. Sequencing input: PBMCs. The origin of the receptors is a woman under 40 in good health and CMV-seronegative. Each CDR3 is given with its conserved first and last residue. A D gene is named only where the DNA matches it firmly. Not all rows give a size; the values are once, few, many and, for expanded clones, a class.

D gene	J gene	clone size	V gene	CDR3 DNA	CDR3 protein
TRBD1	TRBJ2-7	NA	TRBV18	TGTGCCAGCTCCCAGGGACAGGGCATCGAGCAGTACTTC	CASSQGQGIEQYF
NA	TRBJ2-1	NA	TRBV28	TGTGCCAGCAGTTTACCTAGCTCCTACAATGAGCAGTTCTTC	CASSLPSSYNEQFF
NA	TRBJ1-5	NA	TRBV6-5	TGTGCCAGCAGTTACGATGAGAATCAGCCCCAGCATTTT	CASSYDENQPQHF
TRBD2	TRBJ2-7	few	TRBV7-9	TGTGCCAGCAGTCCGGGACTAGCGGGAGATACAGTTCGGCAGTACTTC	CASSPGLAGDTVRQYF
TRBD1	TRBJ2-3	few	TRBV18	TGTGCCAGCTCACCAGGGCAGGGGGATGCAGATACGCAGTATTTT	CASSPGQGDADTQYF
NA	TRBJ1-1	NA	TRBV7-2	TGTGCCAGCAGCTTAGAGGTAGGCGGCACTGAAGCTTTCTTT	CASSLEVGGTEAFF
NA	TRBJ2-7	NA	TRBV7-2	TGTGCCAGCAGCTTTCGATGGGGGGTTACCTACGAGCAGTACTTT	CASSFRWGVTYEQYF
NA	TRBJ2-1	NA	TRBV9	TGTGCCAGCACCCCGTGGGGAGACGGGAGTAGTTCTAACAATGAGCAGTTCTTC	CASTPWGDGSSSNNEQFF
NA	TRBJ2-7	NA	TRBV19	TGTGCCTGTCGCGGGACGGGGGATAACGAGCAGTACTTC	CACRGTGDNEQYF
TRBD2	TRBJ2-3	NA	TRBV7-2	TGTGCCAGCAGCCAAAGGAGCGGGACTGGCACAGATACGCAGTATTTT	CASSQRSGTGTDTQYF
NA	TRBJ1-5	NA	TRBV4-2	TGTGCCAGCAGCCAAGTTCGGGGGAAGGGACAGCCCCAGCATTTT	CASSQVRGKGQPQHF
NA	TRBJ1-1	few	TRBV7-9	TGTGCCAGCAGCCCCACGGCACAGGGAATGAACACTGAAGCTTTCTTT	CASSPTAQGMNTEAFF
NA	TRBJ2-7	NA	TRBV19	TGTGCCAGTAGTACCTCCAGCTCCTACGAGCAGTACTTC	CASSTSSSYEQYF
TRBD2	TRBJ2-7	NA	TRBV11-2	TGTGCCAGCAGCTCTGGGGTAGCGGGAACCTACGAGCAGTACTTC	CASSSGVAGTYEQYF
NA	TRBJ2-5	NA	TRBV5-1	TGCGCCAGCAGCCGTTCTACAGGGATGGAGACCCAGTACTTC	CASSRSTGMETQYF
NA	TRBJ1-6	NA	TRBV4-1	TGCGCCAGCAGCTTAAACGGGGTGGATTCACCCCTCCACTTT	CASSLNGVDSPLHF
NA	TRBJ2-5	NA	TRBV6-5	TGTGCCAGCAGTTACCCCAGCGCACAAGAGACCCAGTACTTC	CASSYPSAQETQYF